The 24 T cell receptor beta chains below all came from one sample that was sequenced in a study of cytomegalovirus exposure and HLA in healthy donors (dated by TCRdb to 2016 to 2017). Libraries were built with the immunoSEQ multiplex PCR assay. For the multiplex PCR, a mixture combining 60 forward primers for TCR Vbeta segments and 13 reverse primers for TCR Jbeta segments was used. TCRdb took over this immuneACCESS table, retaining in-frame rearrangements with V and J assigned. Such tables are incomplete; in checked studies, under half of the missing clones stem from an unresolved V gene, and the remainder is unexplained. The table for this sample lists about 200,000 clones; 70% to 80% of them were counted only once. Nearly 0.4% of the sample comes from the top ten. Sequenced sample: PBMCs. The origin of the receptors is a male donor in good health and CMV-seropositive.

The V and J genes are TRBV5-8 and TRBJ1-1; no firm D call. The V end lost 4 bases, the J end lost 1 base, and 8 bases lay between the germline ends. Per the germline V gene, CDR1 is SGHTS and CDR2 is YDEGEE. The CDR3 consists of 13 residues. The CDR3 DNA reads TGTGCCAGCAGCGCGCAGGAGAACACTGAAGCTTTCTTT. Translating it yields CASSAQENTEAFF. Complete variable domain (other parts from reference TRBV5-8 and TRBJ1-1): EAGVTQSPTHLIKTRGQQATLRCSPISGHTSVYWYQQALGLGLQFLLWYDEGEERNRGNFPPRFSGRQFPNYSSELNVNALELEDSALYLCASSAQENTEAFFGQGTRLTVV.

This rearrangement joins TRBV5-1 to TRBJ2-1, with TRBD2 as a possible D gene (6 bases). The germline gives CDR1 SGHRS, CDR2 YFSETQ. The V end was cut by 3 bases, the J end by 10 bases, with 17 bases between. The CDR3 contains 14 residues. CDR3 sequence (DNA): TGCGCCAGCAGCTCATTCCCCGGGAGTGGGGAGCAGTTCTTC. This sequence encodes CASSSFPGSGEQFF.

The gene calls are TRBV9 and TRBJ1-4, with a possible D match to TRBD1 (6 bases). V was cut by 0 bases and J by 1 base, with 16 bases left in between. Germline V gives CDR1 SGDLS, CDR2 YYNGEE. This CDR3 has 18 amino acids. CDR3 coding DNA: TGTGCCAGCAGCGTAGGGACAGAATACCGATTAACTAATGAAAAACTGTTTTTT. Translating it yields CASSVGTEYRLTNEKLFF. The whole variable domain, filled in from reference TRBV9 and TRBJ1-4, reads DSGVTQTPKHLITATGQRVTLRCSPRSGDLSVYWYQQSLDQGLQFLIQYYNGEERAKGNILERFSAQQFPDLHSELNLSSLELGDSALYFCASSVGTEYRLTNEKLFFGSGTQLSVL.

This chain connects TRBV7-9 to TRBJ2-1, with a tentative D call TRBD1 (5 bases). Germline V CDR1 and CDR2: SEHNR, FQNEAQ (reference sequence). V was clipped by 5 bases and J by 9 bases, with 20 bases between them. The CDR3 loop spans 15 amino acids. The CDR3, as DNA: TGTGCCAGCAGCCACCCAACAGGACCGGCGGCTGAGCAGTTCTTC. This gives the protein CASSHPTGPAAEQFF.

The V gene is TRBV10-3, the J gene TRBJ1-3; 7 bases agree with TRBD1. V was pared by 4 bases and J by 7 bases, with 10 bases of the junction left unmatched. Germline loops: CDR1 ENHRY, CDR2 SYGVKD. CDR3 length: 15 amino acids. CDR3 in DNA: TGTGCCATCAGTGGACTGACAGGGACGGCGAACACCATATATTTT. Translation gives CAISGLTGTANTIYF.

In DNA form, the CDR3 reads TGTGCCAGCAGCTGGACTAGCGGAGCCAAAAACATTCAGTACTTC. This translates into CASSWTSGAKNIQYF. V gene TRBV7-3 combines with J gene TRBJ2-4; 10 bases match TRBD2. CDR1 and CDR2 (germline): SGHTA, FQGTGA. The CDR3 has 15 amino acids. The ends lost 4 bases at V and 0 bases at J; junction bases unmatched: 0. The complete variable domain, with remaining parts taken from reference TRBV7-3 and TRBJ2-4, reads GAGVSQTPSNKVTEKGKYVELRCDPISGHTALYWYRQSLGQGPEFLIYFQGTGAADDSGLPNDRFFAVRPEGSVSTLKIQRTERGDSAVYLCASSWTSGAKNIQYFGAGTRLSVL.

This clone was observed a few times. Relative to the germline gene, one junction end is altered; a read error may explain this. V gene TRBV7-7 combines with J gene TRBJ2-2; D gene unclear. Germline V lookup: CDR1 SSHAT, CDR2 FNYEAQ (reference sequence). This CDR3 comprises 13 residues. The CDR3 is CASSLDGPRELFF. CDR3 DNA sequence: TGTGCTAGCAGCTTAGATGGGCCCCGGGAGCTGTTTTTT.

The V and J genes are TRBV15 and TRBJ1-5; D remains ambiguous. Germline-derived CDR1 and CDR2 are LNHNV and YYDKDF (reference sequence). V lost 2 bases and J 1 base, leaving 12 bases between the germline ends. The CDR3 is made up of 16 amino acids. For the CDR3, the DNA is TGTGCCACCAGCAGACGTTCGGGGTTAAGCAATCAGCCCCAGCATTTT. It yields the protein CATSRRSGLSNQPQHF.

The CDR3 is CASSLASSSNNYGYTF. In DNA, the CDR3 is TGTGCCAGCAGCTTAGCTAGTTCATCGAATAACTATGGCTACACCTTC. The chain links TRBV7-2 to TRBJ1-2, with D uncertain. Germline loops: CDR1 SGHTA, CDR2 FQGNSA. V lost 0 bases, J lost 1 base, and 12 bases lay in between. The CDR3 is made up of 16 amino acids.

The rearrangement uses TRBV6-1 and TRBJ2-7; D call uncertain. CDR1 and CDR2 from the germline V gene are MNHNS and SASEGT. The CDR3 has 13 amino acids. Trimming removed 4 bases from V and 3 bases from J, with 10 bases in between. CDR3 sequence (DNA): TGTGCCAGCAGTGGGCCCCCTCTCTACGAGCAGTACTTC. Translating gives CASSGPPLYEQYF.

This clone has more than one count but fewer than ten. The rearrangement uses TRBV29-1 and TRBJ2-5; D remains ambiguous. Trimming took off 4 bases at V and 3 bases at J, with 9 bases between the two ends. The CDR3 runs to 12 residues. The germline CDR1 and CDR2 sequences are SQVTM and ANQGSEA. In DNA form, the CDR3 reads TGCAGCGTTGGCACTACTAAAGAGACCCAGTACTTC. Translating gives CSVGTTKETQYF.

The chain couples TRBV27 to TRBJ2-1; 11 bases fit TRBD2. The CDR3 length is 15 residues. The V and J ends lost 8 bases and 3 bases, in that order; junction bases with no gene match: 6. Germline loops: CDR1 MNHEY, CDR2 SMNVEV (reference sequence). In DNA form, the CDR3 reads TGTGCCAGCGCCTTGGGACTAGCGGACTACAATGAGCAGTTCTTC. This translates into CASALGLADYNEQFF.

This chain connects TRBV5-1 to TRBJ2-3; D not resolved. Trimming pared 2 bases from V and 4 bases from J, leaving 8 bases between. The length of the CDR3 is 13 residues. Germline lookup yields CDR1 SGHRS and CDR2 YFSETQ. CDR3 sequence (DNA): TGCGCCAGCAGCTTAGCAGCGCCAGATACGCAGTATTTT. Translation: CASSLAAPDTQYF.

Here the CDR3 reads CASSLGPTGEASNQPQHF. DNA of the CDR3: TGCGCCAGCAGCTTGGGCCCAACAGGGGAGGCAAGCAATCAGCCCCAGCATTTT. J is TRBJ1-5 and V is TRBV5-1; 7 bases are shared with TRBD1. The length of the CDR3 is 18 residues. The germline V gene has CDR1 SGHRS and CDR2 YFSETQ. V shed 0 bases and J 1 base; nucleotides not matched to a gene: 10.

This clone was observed a handful of times. The V call is TRBV18, the J call TRBJ1-5; D not resolved. Germline CDR1 KGHSH, CDR2 LQKENI. Trimming stripped 8 bases from V and 0 bases from J, with 8 bases between. The CDR3 spans 13 residues. The CDR3 reads CASQAASNQPQHF. CDR3 DNA: TGTGCCAGCCAGGCAGCTAGCAATCAGCCCCAGCATTTT.

The chain uses TRBV6-5 and TRBJ2-7; D unresolved. The CDR3 totals 16 residues. Germline lookup yields CDR1 MNHEY and CDR2 SVGAGI. V lost 2 bases, J lost 4 bases, and 18 bases lay in between. CDR3 DNA sequence: TGTGCCAGCAGTTACGGCGGTGCAGAGTCCTTTTACGAGCAGTACTTC. This sequence encodes CASSYGGAESFYEQYF.

V is TRBV10-3 and J is TRBJ1-2; TRBD1 agrees at 9 bases. Per the germline V gene, CDR1 is ENHRY and CDR2 is SYGVKD. CDR3 length: 12 amino acids. V lost 5 bases to trimming and J lost 12 bases; unmatched junction nucleotides: 7. In DNA form, the CDR3 reads TGTGCCATCAGTTCACCGGGACAGGGTCACACCTTC. Translation gives CAISSPGQGHTF.

The CDR3 sequence is CSVARGGSSYNEQFF. The CDR3 bases are TGCAGCGTTGCACGCGGGGGGAGCTCCTACAATGAGCAGTTCTTC. The rearrangement uses TRBV29-1 and TRBJ2-1; 8 bases agree with TRBD2. The CDR3 contains 15 residues. V lost 4 bases and J lost 0; bases outside the gene matches: 5. Per the germline V gene, CDR1 is SQVTM and CDR2 is ANQGSEA.

The V and J genes are TRBV7-3 and TRBJ2-6, with 13 bases aligning to TRBD2. The V segment lost 2 bases and the J segment 2 bases; nucleotides outside the gene matches: 12. In germline, CDR1 is SGHTA, CDR2 FQGTGA. The CDR3 has 21 residues. CDR3 residues: CASSLGLAGVPLGPGANVLTF. CDR3 coding DNA: TGTGCCAGCAGCTTAGGACTAGCGGGGGTGCCACTCGGCCCTGGGGCCAACGTCCTGACTTTC.

The chain couples TRBV30 to TRBJ2-1; the match to TRBD1 covers 9 bases. CDR1 is GTSNPN and CDR2 is SVGIG in the germline V gene (reference sequence). The trim removed 4 bases at V and 9 bases at J, leaving 10 bases unmatched. The CDR3 has 14 amino acids. CDR3 sequence (DNA): TGTGCCTGGACCCCCGGGACAGGGTCTTTTGAGCAGTTCTTC. Amino acids: CAWTPGTGSFEQFF.

V is TRBV5-1 and J is TRBJ1-4, with D possibly matching TRBD1 (6 bases). V lost 2 bases and J lost 5, with 13 bases in between. The CDR3 is 15 residues long. Germline V CDR1 and CDR2: SGHRS, YFSETQ. The CDR3 loop reads CASSFEGRGNEKLFF. DNA for the CDR3: TGCGCCAGCAGCTTTGAGGGCAGGGGAAATGAAAAACTGTTTTTT. Based on the CDR3 plus reference TRBV5-1 and TRBJ1-4, the full variable domain is KAGVTQTPRYLIKTRGQQVTLSCSPISGHRSVSWYQQTPGQGLQFLFEYFSETQRNKGNFPGRFSGRQFSNSRSEMNVSTLELGDSALYLCASSFEGRGNEKLFFGSGTQLSVL.

The V gene is TRBV9, the J gene TRBJ2-4; 8 bases agree with TRBD1. Trimming cost V 3 bases and J 2 bases; bases outside gene matches: 10. The CDR3 sequence is 17 residues long. The germline V gene has CDR1 SGDLS and CDR2 YYNGEE. CDR3: CASSGVARTGSKNIQYF. CDR3 bases: TGTGCCAGCAGCGGAGTAGCTCGGACAGGGTCCAAAAACATTCAGTACTTC.

This clone was recorded once. This chain links TRBV9 with TRBJ1-2; maybe TRBD1 (6 bases). The CDR3 covers 14 residues. Germline V gene sequence: CDR1 SGDLS, CDR2 YYNGEE. V was cut by 1 base and J by 2 bases, with 9 bases left in between. The CDR3 is CASSVRTDNYGYTF. The CDR3 DNA sequence: TGTGCCAGCAGCGTACGGACAGACAACTATGGCTACACCTTC. Combining the CDR3 with reference TRBV9 and TRBJ1-2 gives the whole variable domain DSGVTQTPKHLITATGQRVTLRCSPRSGDLSVYWYQQSLDQGLQFLIQYYNGEERAKGNILERFSAQQFPDLHSELNLSSLELGDSALYFCASSVRTDNYGYTFGSGTRLTVV.

The gene calls are TRBV11-2 and TRBJ1-6; maybe TRBD1 (5 bases). This CDR3 comprises 15 residues. CDR1 is SGHAT and CDR2 is FQNNGV in the germline V gene. Deletions cut 0 bases from V and 10 bases from J, with 13 bases between. This CDR3 reads CASSLETGQGSPLHF. The CDR3 nucleotides are TGTGCCAGCAGCTTAGAGACCGGCCAGGGCTCACCCCTCCACTTT.